This TCR beta chain is drawn from a study of response to subunit inactivated influenza vaccine. Study-level findings and limits: There was a suggestion from the authors that each seasonal influenza vaccination recruits few new T cells.

TCRdb fed the RT-PCR reads into MiXCR, producing one record per CDR3 protein. The repertoire holds hundreds of thousands of distinct CDR3 sequences, 12% to 15% seen once, with 7.6% in the top ten. The CDR3 runs to 8 residues. In germline, CDR1 is MNHEY, CDR2 SMNVEV (reference sequence). Trimming took 10 bases from V and 5 from J, leaving 0 bases between them. The sample holds a few counts of this clonotype. Its antigen is undetermined. This sequence originates from a middle-aged man who received an inactivated influenza vaccine. This sequence joins TRBV27 and TRBJ1-5; no firm D call. Specimen: PBMCs from blood, collected less than 15 days before vaccination. The DNA of the CDR3 is TGTGCCAATCAGCCCCAGCATTTT. Its protein is CANQPQHF.